This is a list of T cell receptor beta chains from one sample in a study of a mutant IDH1 vaccine in newly diagnosed glioma. Produced via immunoSEQ multiplex PCR; TCRdb's table is partial and in-frame only. The sample yields around 87,000 clones, 83% seen once. Source: PBMCs, taken from a glioma patient treated with radiotherapy, temozolomide or both. The receptors derive from a woman aged 45-59 years with glioma. Each CDR3 is given with its conserved first and last residue. Each record gives: V gene, CDR3 protein.

TRBV2	CASSGLNSPLHF
TRBV14	CASSQYVTKNIQYF
TRBV4-2	CASSQRGGLGTDTQYF
TRBV27	CASSLYTGRGEKLFF
TRBV7-9	CASSFGTGGGYYGYTF
TRBV4-1	CASSQSTRQAFF
TRBV9	CASSPDRGNQPQHF
TRBV19	CASSTSGAEELFF
TRBV27	CASRNKANQPQHF
TRBV7-2	CASSSSGGNYGYTF
TRBV9	CASSVVTGSEAFF
TRBV19	CASSIRGGAETEAFF
TRBV30	CAWSGGGRNSPLHF
TRBV7-9	CASSLDSFYGYTF
TRBV18	CASSPHAGSGAEAFF
TRBV7-2	CASSPDRGSTEAFF